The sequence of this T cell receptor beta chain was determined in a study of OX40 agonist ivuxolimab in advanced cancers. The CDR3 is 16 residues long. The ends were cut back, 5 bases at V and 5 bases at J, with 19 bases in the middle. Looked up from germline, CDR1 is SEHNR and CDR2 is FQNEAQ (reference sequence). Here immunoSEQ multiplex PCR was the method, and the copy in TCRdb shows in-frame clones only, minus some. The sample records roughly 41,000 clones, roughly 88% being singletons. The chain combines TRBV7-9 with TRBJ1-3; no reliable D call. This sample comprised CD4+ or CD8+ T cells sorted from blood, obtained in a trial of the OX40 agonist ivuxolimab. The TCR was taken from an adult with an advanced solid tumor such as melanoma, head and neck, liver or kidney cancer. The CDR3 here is CASSPREGIQRNTIYF. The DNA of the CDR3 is TGTGCCAGCAGCCCGAGGGAGGGAATACAGCGAAACACCATATATTTT.